The rows below give T cell receptor beta chains drawn from one sample of a study of radiotherapy plus CTLA-4 blockade in lung cancer. Data came from immunoSEQ multiplex PCR; TCRdb stores just in-frame clones and leaves some out. Of around 82,000 clones in the sample, less than 85% were seen once. The starting material was peripheral blood, obtained from a patient treated with radiotherapy plus ipilimumab. The receptors were gathered from a human donor with non-small cell lung cancer who had stable disease on radiotherapy plus ipilimumab. CDR3s include the opening cysteine and the closing phenylalanine or tryptophan. D genes are given only for firm matches. Clone size is stated in some rows and not others, as once, few, many or a class when expanded.

TRBD2	TRBV18	TRBJ2-2	-	CASSFRSGSAPGELFF	TGTGCCAGCTCATTTCGTAGCGGGAGCGCGCCCGGGGAGCTGTTTTTT
-	TRBV7-3	TRBJ1-4	-	CASSLTGGPNEKLFF	TGTGCCAGCAGCTTAACGGGGGGACCTAATGAAAAACTGTTTTTT
TRBD1	TRBV2	TRBJ1-1	once	CAITSLTGGRTEAFF	TGTGCCATCACGTCCCTCACAGGGGGGAGAACTGAAGCTTTCTTT
-	TRBV9	TRBJ2-3	-	CASSRVSRTDTQYF	TGTGCCAGCAGCCGAGTCAGTCGCACAGATACGCAGTATTTT
-	TRBV6-6	TRBJ1-2	-	CASSYSTGIYGYTF	TGTGCCAGCAGTTACTCTACGGGGATCTATGGCTACACCTTC
-	TRBV5-6	TRBJ2-1	-	CASSWKRGSSEFF	TGTGCCAGCAGCTGGAAACGAGGGAGTTCGGAGTTCTTC
TRBD1	TRBV5-4	TRBJ2-1	-	CASSLGQVRSFF	TGTGCCAGCAGCTTAGGACAGGTGCGGTCGTTCTTC
-	TRBV11-2	TRBJ2-5	-	CASSLVLGGGLQETQYF	TGTGCCAGCAGCTTAGTTTTAGGGGGAGGACTACAAGAGACCCAGTACTTC
TRBD2	TRBV28	TRBJ2-5	once	CASRSSGGRETQYF	TGTGCCAGCAGATCTAGCGGGGGTAGGGAGACCCAGTACTTC
-	TRBV19	TRBJ2-2	-	CASSTKGLSTGELFF	TGTGCCAGTAGTACGAAGGGGCTAAGCACCGGGGAGCTGTTTTTT